The clone carrying this T cell receptor (beta chain) was recorded many times. Its cognate antigen is unknown. The time point denotes: newly diagnosed GD, antithyroid drugs for less than 3 months. PBMCs provided the RNA from which the TCR library was made. These data originate in a study of regulatory T cells in long-lasting Graves disease. Construction of TCR beta libraries relied on iRepertoire HTBI primers and on Arm-PCR targeting CDR3 regions. TCRdb analysed the multiplex PCR reads with MiXCR anew, one entry per CDR3 protein. The sample lists a few hundred thousand distinct CDR3 sequences, roughly 19% occurring once. V shed 5 bases and J shed 2 bases, with 10 bases lying between them. CDR3 size: 14 residues. Study-level points and caveats: Among samples with persistent disease, TRBV28, TRBJ1-2 and TRBJ2-5 were favored.

This same sample was also part of a study on T cells in Graves' hyperthyroidism and ophthalmopathy. As reported in that work: Diagnoses were established using clinical symptoms, serum thyroxine and TRAb, thyroid ultrasound and orbital computed tomography.

This material consisted of peripheral blood mononuclear cells (PBMCs), taken at new diagnosis, from a patient treated with antithyroid drugs. This TCR derives from a woman under 40 with Graves disease. The rearrangement uses TRBV12-3 or TRBV12-4 and TRBJ1-3, with D perhaps TRBD1 (5 bases). The CDR3 sequence: CASSHRPTGNTIYF. DNA for the CDR3: TGTGCCAGCAGTCACAGGCCCACTGGAAACACCATATATTTT.